What follows are 25 T cell receptor beta chains derived from one specimen sequenced in a study of OX40 agonist ivuxolimab in advanced cancers. Clones were sequenced by immunoSEQ multiplex PCR, and TCRdb holds only the in-frame ones, with some missing. The data contain roughly 48,000 clones, 70% to 85% of them singletons. This specimen was CD4+ or CD8+ T cells sorted from blood, taken in a trial of the OX40 agonist ivuxolimab. The source is an adult with an advanced solid tumor such as melanoma, head and neck, liver or kidney cancer.

Regarding this clone: This sample also contains other DNA sequences that code for the same CDR3. The chain joins TRBV19 to TRBJ1-3; maybe TRBD1 (6 bases). CDR1 and CDR2 (germline): LNHDA, SQIVND (reference sequence). V was clipped by 4 bases and J by 4 bases, with 8 bases between them. The CDR3 consists of 13 residues. Here the CDR3 reads CASSTGAGNTIYF. The CDR3 DNA sequence: TGTGCCAGTAGTACAGGGGCCGGAAACACCATATATTTT.

This clone was counted a few times. The chain is built from TRBV7-9 and TRBJ2-3, with no clear D. V shed 1 base and J shed 1 base, with 0 bases lying between them. The CDR3 is 12 amino acids. Germline V gene data show CDR1 as SEHNR and CDR2 as FQNEAQ (reference sequence). The CDR3 bases are TGTGCCAGCAGCTTAGGCACAGATACGCAGTATTTT. It encodes CASSLGTDTQYF.

This sequence joins TRBV7-9 and TRBJ2-7, with TRBD2 identical over 7 bases. J gave up 1 base and V 7 bases, and 7 bases lay outside the gene matches. Germline-derived CDR1 and CDR2 are SEHNR and FQNEAQ (reference sequence). This CDR3 region has 14 residues. This CDR3 is CASTPSGQSYEQYF. The CDR3 coding sequence is TGTGCCAGCACCCCTAGCGGTCAATCCTACGAGCAGTACTTC.

This rearrangement joins TRBV15 to TRBJ2-7; 7 bases align to TRBD1. Germline CDR1 is LNHNV and CDR2 is YYDKDF (reference sequence). The CDR3 is 16 residues long. The V segment lost 5 bases and the J segment 3 bases; nucleotides outside the gene matches: 13. CDR3 region: CATSGRGSGPLYEQYF. The CDR3 DNA is TGTGCCACCAGCGGCAGGGGGTCGGGACCCCTCTACGAGCAGTACTTC.

J is TRBJ2-1 and V is TRBV6-5; D tentatively reads TRBD1 or TRBD2 (6 bases each). V was pared by 2 bases and J by 3 bases, with 11 bases between. Looked up from germline, CDR1 is MNHEY and CDR2 is SVGAGI. The CDR3 runs 15 residues. CDR3 sequence reads: CASSYGGLVYNEQFF. DNA of the CDR3: TGTGCCAGCAGTTACGGGGGGCTTGTCTACAATGAGCAGTTCTTC.

The chain employs TRBV27 and TRBJ1-6, with D uncertain. From germline, CDR1 is MNHEY and CDR2 SMNVEV (reference sequence). The length of the CDR3 is 12 residues. The V gene lost 3 bases and the J gene lost 8 bases, with 5 bases spanning the gap. CDR3 nucleotide sequence: TGTGCCAGCAGTTTCCTCGATTCACCCCTCCACTTT. Translation: CASSFLDSPLHF.

V usage is TRBV19 and J usage is TRBJ2-2, with 9 bases fitting TRBD2. The CDR3 is 18 residues long. The ends lost 4 bases at V and 6 bases at J; junction bases unmatched: 15. Germline V lookup: CDR1 LNHDA, CDR2 SQIVND (reference sequence). The CDR3 sequence is CASSNKGLAGRNSGELFF. CDR3 in DNA: TGTGCCAGTAGTAACAAGGGCCTAGCGGGACGAAATTCCGGGGAGCTGTTTTTT. Supplemented by reference TRBV19 and TRBJ2-2, the full variable domain reads DGGITQSPKYLFRKEGQNVTLSCEQNLNHDAMYWYRQDPGQGLRLIYYSQIVNDFQKGDIAEGYSVSREKKESFPLTVTSAQKNPTAFYLCASSNKGLAGRNSGELFFGEGSRLTVL.

The chain recombines TRBV7-9 with TRBJ1-2; possibly TRBD1 for D (5 bases). V gave up 0 bases and J gave up 7 bases, with 12 bases separating them. Germline loops: CDR1 SEHNR, CDR2 FQNEAQ (reference sequence). The CDR3 runs to 14 residues. CDR3: CASSLASGKAGYTF. CDR3 sequence (DNA): TGTGCCAGCAGCTTAGCCTCAGGGAAAGCTGGCTACACCTTC.

This chain uses TRBV2 with TRBJ2-7; D not certain. The CDR3 covers 15 residues. The germline V gene has CDR1 SNHLY and CDR2 FYNNEI. Trimming stripped 3 bases from V and 0 bases from J, with 12 bases between. The CDR3: CASSDSASSSYEQYF. CDR3 sequence (DNA): TGTGCCAGCAGTGATTCAGCTTCCAGCTCCTACGAGCAGTACTTC. The complete variable domain, with remaining parts taken from reference TRBV2 and TRBJ2-7, reads EPEVTQTPSHQVTQMGQEVILRCVPISNHLYFYWYRQILGQKVEFLVSFYNNEISEKSEIFDDQFSVERPDGSNFTLKIRSTKLEDSAMYFCASSDSASSSYEQYFGPGTRLTVT.

The chain combines TRBV2 with TRBJ1-3; possible D gene TRBD1, 5 bases. Germline V gene lookup returns CDR1 SNHLY and CDR2 FYNNEI. The CDR3 extends over 12 amino acids. V was shortened by 10 bases and J by 7 bases, with 14 bases between the two germline ends. The CDR3 spells CATEAGLNTIYF. The CDR3 nucleotides are TGTGCCACCGAGGCAGGGTTGAACACCATATATTTT.

The V call is TRBV7-2, the J call TRBJ2-7, with D possibly being TRBD2 (5 bases). V lost 5 bases to trimming and J lost 7 bases, with 15 bases between them. The CDR3 consists of 13 residues. CDR1 is SGHTA, CDR2 FQGNSA, per germline. In DNA form, the CDR3 reads TGTGCCAGCAGCGAGGACGGCGGGCTTGAGCAGTACTTC. Translated: CASSEDGGLEQYF.

This chain links TRBV5-5 with TRBJ1-4; possible D gene TRBD1, 6 bases. Trimming removed 4 bases at V and 7 bases at J, with 17 bases between. This CDR3 spans 15 amino acids. From germline, CDR1 is SGHKS and CDR2 YYEKEE (reference sequence). The CDR3 DNA reads as TGTGCCAGCAGCAGGGACATTGGGTTAGGTGAAAAACTGTTTTTT. Protein product: CASSRDIGLGEKLFF.

The chain carries TRBV6-1 and TRBJ2-2; 11 bases match TRBD2. This CDR3 has 15 amino acids. Germline loops: CDR1 MNHNS, CDR2 SASEGT. V was pared by 7 bases and J by 2 bases, with 3 bases of the junction left unmatched. CDR3 nucleotides: TGTGCCAGCACCGGGACTAGCGGTAACACCGGGGAGCTGTTTTTT. Its translation: CASTGTSGNTGELFF.

The genes are TRBV5-1 and TRBJ2-3; D may match TRBD1 or TRBD2 (6 bases each). Germline assignment: CDR1 SGHRS and CDR2 YFSETQ. The germline V and J ends were trimmed by 0 bases and 5 bases, with 13 bases remaining between them. The CDR3 runs to 15 residues. CDR3 amino acids: CASSLAFGGGDTQYF. In DNA form, the CDR3 reads TGCGCCAGCAGCTTGGCCTTCGGGGGCGGAGATACGCAGTATTTT. Full variable domain (missing parts from reference TRBV5-1 and TRBJ2-3): KAGVTQTPRYLIKTRGQQVTLSCSPISGHRSVSWYQQTPGQGLQFLFEYFSETQRNKGNFPGRFSGRQFSNSRSEMNVSTLELGDSALYLCASSLAFGGGDTQYFGPGTRLTVL.

The chain combines TRBV7-6 with TRBJ2-2, with 13 bases that match TRBD2. This CDR3 region has 18 residues. The trim removed 5 bases at V and 1 base at J, leaving 7 bases unmatched. Germline CDR1 and CDR2: SGHVS and FNYEAQ. The CDR3 here is CASSPRLAGGVNTGELFF. DNA of the CDR3: TGTGCCAGCAGCCCCCGACTAGCGGGGGGCGTGAACACCGGGGAGCTGTTTTTT.

The gene calls are TRBV7-9 and TRBJ1-1, with a possible D match to TRBD1 (5 bases). V was shortened by 3 bases and J by 4 bases, with 12 bases between the two germline ends. Germline CDR1 reads SEHNR; CDR2 reads FQNEAQ (reference sequence). CDR3 length: 14 residues. Here the CDR3 DNA reads TGTGCCAGCAGCTTCTCAGCGGGGGGCACTGAAGCTTTCTTT. As protein: CASSFSAGGTEAFF.

The gene calls are TRBV4-1 and TRBJ2-7; D is perhaps TRBD1 or TRBD2 (5 bases each). Trimming removed 3 bases from V and 7 bases from J, with 19 bases in between. The length of the CDR3 is 15 residues. CDR1 MGHRA and CDR2 YSYEKL come from the germline V gene. CDR3 sequence: CASSQVGAEPEEQYF. As DNA, the CDR3 is TGCGCCAGCAGCCAGGTCGGGGCAGAGCCTGAAGAGCAGTACTTC.

This chain links TRBV19 with TRBJ2-3, with 10 nucleotides matching TRBD2. This CDR3 region has 16 residues. V trimming: 8 bases; J trimming: 3 bases; junction bases outside the gene matches: 11. Germline assignment: CDR1 LNHDA and CDR2 SQIVND (reference sequence). CDR3 coding DNA: TGTGCCAGTGCGACTCTAGCGGGAGTCCTTACAGATACGCAGTATTTT. Translating it yields CASATLAGVLTDTQYF. Supplemented by reference TRBV19 and TRBJ2-3, the full variable domain reads DGGITQSPKYLFRKEGQNVTLSCEQNLNHDAMYWYRQDPGQGLRLIYYSQIVNDFQKGDIAEGYSVSREKKESFPLTVTSAQKNPTAFYLCASATLAGVLTDTQYFGPGTRLTVL.

V is TRBV7-2 and J is TRBJ2-3; D uncertain. The CDR3 has 16 amino acids. The V end lost 1 base, the J end lost 0 bases, and 11 bases lay between the germline ends. CDR1 and CDR2 (germline): SGHTA, FQGNSA. The CDR3 DNA follows: TGTGCCAGCAGCTTAGGACTCCAATCGAGCACAGATACGCAGTATTTT. Amino acids: CASSLGLQSSTDTQYF.

This CDR3 reads CASSRGGGGYEQYF. CDR3 coding DNA: TGTGCCAGCAGCAGGGGGGGCGGGGGCTACGAGCAGTACTTC. The chain recombines TRBV13 with TRBJ2-7; D perhaps matches TRBD2 (7 bases). V lost 5 bases and J lost 3, with 14 bases in between. The CDR3 has 14 amino acids. CDR1 and CDR2 (germline): PRHDT, FYEKMQ (reference sequence).

The V gene is TRBV19, the J gene TRBJ1-2, with 8 bases that match TRBD1. This CDR3 region has 15 residues. V shed 4 bases and J 4 bases; nucleotides not matched to a gene: 8. Germline assignment: CDR1 LNHDA and CDR2 SQIVND (reference sequence). CDR3 in amino acids: CASSTPGQAPYGYTF. The DNA for the CDR3 is TGTGCCAGTAGTACGCCGGGACAGGCTCCCTATGGCTACACCTTC.

This clone was counted a few times. The genes are TRBV6-5 and TRBJ1-1, with TRBD1 matching 7 bases. The V gene's germline CDR1 is MNHEY and CDR2 SVGAGI. CDR3 length: 14 residues. The V and J ends lost 6 bases and 1 base, in that order; junction bases with no gene match: 5. In DNA form, the CDR3 reads TGTGCCAGCAGGCAAGGGGGCAGGAACACTGAAGCTTTCTTT. This sequence encodes CASRQGGRNTEAFF.

The rearrangement joins TRBV7-9 to TRBJ2-7; a possible D gene is TRBD1 (6 bases). Trimming took 5 bases from V and 5 from J, leaving 16 bases between them. This CDR3 region has 14 residues. The V gene's germline CDR1 is SEHNR and CDR2 FQNEAQ (reference sequence). CDR3 loop: CASSPIWAGDEQYF. The CDR3, as DNA: TGTGCCAGCAGCCCAATTTGGGCAGGGGACGAGCAGTACTTC.

There are a few counts of this clone. J is TRBJ2-1 and V is TRBV9; D remains ambiguous. CDR3 length equals 12 residues. The germline V gene encodes CDR1 SGDLS and CDR2 YYNGEE. V shed 4 bases and J shed 9 bases, with 11 bases lying between them. The CDR3 coding sequence is TGTGCCAGCAGCCCCTCGGCTGGTGAGCAGTTCTTC. Translation: CASSPSAGEQFF.

This clone was observed a few times. The gene calls are TRBV5-1 and TRBJ2-2; TRBD2 matches 9 bases. CDR3 length equals 16 residues. From germline, CDR1 is SGHRS and CDR2 YFSETQ. Germline trimming cut 1 base from V and 6 bases from J; bases unmatched to any gene: 7. CDR3: CASSLSSLAGSGELFF. CDR3 sequence (DNA): TGCGCCAGCAGCTTGAGTTCCCTAGCGGGGTCCGGGGAGCTGTTTTTT.